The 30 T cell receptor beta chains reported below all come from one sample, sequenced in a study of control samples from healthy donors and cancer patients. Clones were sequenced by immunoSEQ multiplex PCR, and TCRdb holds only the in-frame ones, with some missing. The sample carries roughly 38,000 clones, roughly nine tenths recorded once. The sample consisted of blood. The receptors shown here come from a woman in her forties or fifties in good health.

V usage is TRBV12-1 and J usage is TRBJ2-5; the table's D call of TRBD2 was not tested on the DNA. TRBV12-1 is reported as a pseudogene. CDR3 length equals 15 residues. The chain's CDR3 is CASSHHGRRGETQYF. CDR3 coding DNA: TGTGCCAGCAGTCACCACGGACGGCGCGGGGAGACCCAGTACTTC.

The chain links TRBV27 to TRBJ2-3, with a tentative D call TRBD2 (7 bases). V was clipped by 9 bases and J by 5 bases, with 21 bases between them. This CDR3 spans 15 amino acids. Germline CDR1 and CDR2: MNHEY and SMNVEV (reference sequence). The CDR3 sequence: CASSPRWGGGDTQYF. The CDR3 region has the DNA TGTGCCAGTAGCCCCCGGTGGGGGGGCGGAGATACGCAGTATTTT.

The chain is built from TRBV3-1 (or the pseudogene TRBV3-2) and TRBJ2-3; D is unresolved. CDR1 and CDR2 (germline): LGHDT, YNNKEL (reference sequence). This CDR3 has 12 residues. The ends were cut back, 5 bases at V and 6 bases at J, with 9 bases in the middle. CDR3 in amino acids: CASSKLMDTQYF. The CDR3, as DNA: TGTGCCAGCAGCAAGTTGATGGATACGCAGTATTTT.

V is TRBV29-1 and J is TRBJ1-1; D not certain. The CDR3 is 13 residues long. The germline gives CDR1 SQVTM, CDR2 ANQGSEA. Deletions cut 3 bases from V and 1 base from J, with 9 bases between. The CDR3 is CSVERVQNTEAFF. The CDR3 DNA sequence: TGCAGCGTTGAGAGGGTCCAGAACACTGAAGCTTTCTTT.

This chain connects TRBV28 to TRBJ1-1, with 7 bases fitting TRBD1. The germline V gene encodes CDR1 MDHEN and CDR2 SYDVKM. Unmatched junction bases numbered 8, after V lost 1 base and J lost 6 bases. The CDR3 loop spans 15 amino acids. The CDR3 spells CASSLFQGVLAEAFF. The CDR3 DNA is TGTGCCAGCAGTTTATTTCAGGGGGTGTTGGCTGAAGCTTTCTTT.

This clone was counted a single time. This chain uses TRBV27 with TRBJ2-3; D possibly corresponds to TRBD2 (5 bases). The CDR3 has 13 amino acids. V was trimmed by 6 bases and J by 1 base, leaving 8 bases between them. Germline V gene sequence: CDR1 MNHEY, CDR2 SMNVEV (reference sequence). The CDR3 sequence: CASSRGRTDTQYF. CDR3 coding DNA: TGTGCCAGCAGCCGCGGGCGCACAGATACGCAGTATTTT.

The CDR3: CASSSSQGVNTEAFF. DNA for the CDR3: TGCGCCAGCAGCTCTTCACAGGGTGTGAACACTGAAGCTTTCTTT. The gene calls are TRBV4-1 and TRBJ1-1; tentative D call: TRBD1 (6 bases). This CDR3 spans 15 amino acids. CDR1 and CDR2 from the germline V gene are MGHRA and YSYEKL. Trimming took off 5 bases at V and 0 bases at J, with 13 bases between the two ends.

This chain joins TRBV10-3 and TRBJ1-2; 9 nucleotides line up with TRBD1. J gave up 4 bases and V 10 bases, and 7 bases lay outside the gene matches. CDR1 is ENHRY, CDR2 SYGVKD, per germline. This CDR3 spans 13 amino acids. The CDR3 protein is CATQTGGSYGYTF. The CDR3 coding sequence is TGTGCCACCCAGACAGGGGGGAGCTATGGCTACACCTTC.

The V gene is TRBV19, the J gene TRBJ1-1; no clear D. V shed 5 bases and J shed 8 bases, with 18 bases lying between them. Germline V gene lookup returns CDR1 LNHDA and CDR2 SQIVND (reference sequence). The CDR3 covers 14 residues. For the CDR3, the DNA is TGTGCCAGTAGTTCCATTGACACAGTTAGAGAAGCTTTCTTT. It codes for CASSSIDTVREAFF.

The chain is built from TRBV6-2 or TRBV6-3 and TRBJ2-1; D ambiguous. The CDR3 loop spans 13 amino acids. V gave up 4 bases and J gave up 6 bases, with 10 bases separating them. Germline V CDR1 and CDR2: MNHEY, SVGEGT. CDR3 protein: CASSSASFNEQFF. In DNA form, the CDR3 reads TGTGCCAGCAGTTCCGCCAGTTTCAATGAGCAGTTCTTC.

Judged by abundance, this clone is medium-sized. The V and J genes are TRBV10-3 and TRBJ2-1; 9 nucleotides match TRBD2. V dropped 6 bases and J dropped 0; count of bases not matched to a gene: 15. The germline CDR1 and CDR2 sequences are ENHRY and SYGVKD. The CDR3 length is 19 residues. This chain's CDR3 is CAISPGERGARSSYNEQFF. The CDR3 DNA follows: TGTGCCATCAGCCCAGGGGAGCGGGGGGCTAGGAGCTCCTACAATGAGCAGTTCTTC.

The CDR3 bases are TGTGCCAGCAGCCAAGGGGGGACTGGAAACACCATATATTTT. Translated, it gives CASSQGGTGNTIYF. This chain uses TRBV3-1 (or the pseudogene TRBV3-2) with TRBJ1-3; maybe TRBD1 (5 bases). The CDR3 sequence is 14 residues long. The ends were cut back, 1 base at V and 2 bases at J, with 6 bases in the middle. Germline V lookup: CDR1 LGHDT, CDR2 YNNKEL (reference sequence).

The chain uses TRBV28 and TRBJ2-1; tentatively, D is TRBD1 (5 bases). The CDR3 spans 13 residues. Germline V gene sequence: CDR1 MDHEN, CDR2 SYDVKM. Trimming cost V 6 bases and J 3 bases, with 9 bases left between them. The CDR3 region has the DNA TGTGCCAGCAGGGGCAGGGACTACAATGAGCAGTTCTTC. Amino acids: CASRGRDYNEQFF.

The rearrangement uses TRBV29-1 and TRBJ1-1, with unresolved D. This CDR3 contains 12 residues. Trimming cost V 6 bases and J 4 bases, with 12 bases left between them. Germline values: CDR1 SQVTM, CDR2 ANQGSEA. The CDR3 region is CSVGRRFTEAFF. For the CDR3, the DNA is TGCAGCGTCGGTCGGCGGTTCACTGAAGCTTTCTTT.

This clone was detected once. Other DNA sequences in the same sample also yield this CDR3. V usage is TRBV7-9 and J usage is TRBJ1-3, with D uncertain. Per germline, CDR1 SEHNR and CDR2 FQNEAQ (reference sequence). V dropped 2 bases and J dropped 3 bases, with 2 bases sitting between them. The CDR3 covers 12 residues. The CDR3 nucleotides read TGTGCCAGCAGCTTAAGTGGAAACACCATATATTTT. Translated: CASSLSGNTIYF.

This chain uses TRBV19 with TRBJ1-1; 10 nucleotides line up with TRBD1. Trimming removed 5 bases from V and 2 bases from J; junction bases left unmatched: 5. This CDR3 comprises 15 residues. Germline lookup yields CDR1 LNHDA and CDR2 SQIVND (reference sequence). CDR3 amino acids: CASSDRDRGNTEAFF. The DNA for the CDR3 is TGTGCCAGTAGTGACCGGGACAGGGGTAACACTGAAGCTTTCTTT.

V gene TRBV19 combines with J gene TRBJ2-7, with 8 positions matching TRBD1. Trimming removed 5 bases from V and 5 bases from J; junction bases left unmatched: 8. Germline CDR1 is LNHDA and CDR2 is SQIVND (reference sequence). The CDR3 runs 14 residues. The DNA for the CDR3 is TGTGCCAGTAGTGTACAGGGGGTAAAGAACGAGCAGTACTTC. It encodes CASSVQGVKNEQYF.

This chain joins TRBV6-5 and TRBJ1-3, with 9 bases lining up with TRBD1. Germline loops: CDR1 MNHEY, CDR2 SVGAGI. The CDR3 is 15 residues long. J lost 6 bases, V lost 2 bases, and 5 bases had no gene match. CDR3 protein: CASSYRGQGLNTIYF. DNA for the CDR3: TGTGCCAGCAGTTACCGGGGACAGGGATTAAACACCATATATTTT.

The DNA of the CDR3 is TGTGCCAGCAGCGGACGATCCAATGAGCAGTTCTTC. Its protein product is CASSGRSNEQFF. V usage is TRBV11-3 and J usage is TRBJ2-1; D is undetermined. This CDR3 comprises 12 residues. V was pared by 5 bases and J by 6 bases, with 8 bases between. Germline assignment: CDR1 SGHNT and CDR2 YENEEA.

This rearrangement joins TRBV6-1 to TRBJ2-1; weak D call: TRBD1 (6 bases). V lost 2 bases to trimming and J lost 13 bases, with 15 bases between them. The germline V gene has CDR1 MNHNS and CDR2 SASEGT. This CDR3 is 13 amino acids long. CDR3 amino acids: CASSESRGSKQFF. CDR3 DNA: TGTGCCAGCAGTGAAAGCAGGGGATCGAAACAGTTCTTC.

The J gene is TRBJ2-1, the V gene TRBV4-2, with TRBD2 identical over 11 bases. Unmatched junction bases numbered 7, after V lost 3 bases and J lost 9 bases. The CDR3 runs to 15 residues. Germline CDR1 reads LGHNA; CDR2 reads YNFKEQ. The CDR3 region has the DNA TGTGCCAGCAGCCAGATTAGCGGGGGGGCAGGTGAGCAGTTCTTC. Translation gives CASSQISGGAGEQFF.

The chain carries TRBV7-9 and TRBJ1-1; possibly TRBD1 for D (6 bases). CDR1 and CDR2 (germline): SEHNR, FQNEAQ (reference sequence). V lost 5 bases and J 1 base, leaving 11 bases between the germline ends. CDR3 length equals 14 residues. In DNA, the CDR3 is TGTGCCAGCAGCCTACGGGGGGCGAACACTGAAGCTTTCTTT. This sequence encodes CASSLRGANTEAFF. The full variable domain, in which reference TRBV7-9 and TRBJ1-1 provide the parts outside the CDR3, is DTGVSQNPRHKITKRGQNVTFRCDPISEHNRLYWYRQTLGQGPEFLTYFQNEAQLEKSRLLSDRFSAERPKGSFSTLEIQRTEQGDSAMYLCASSLRGANTEAFFGQGTRLTVV.

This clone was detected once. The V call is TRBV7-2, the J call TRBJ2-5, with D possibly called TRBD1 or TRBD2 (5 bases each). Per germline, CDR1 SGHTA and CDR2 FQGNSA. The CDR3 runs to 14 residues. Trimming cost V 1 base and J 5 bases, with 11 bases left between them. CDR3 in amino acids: CASSLDSGRETQYF. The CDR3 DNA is TGTGCCAGCAGCTTAGACTCGGGACGGGAGACCCAGTACTTC.

CDR3 region: CASSFSRGQVLKRDYEQYF. CDR3 nucleotide sequence: TGTGCCAGCAGCTTTTCCCGGGGACAGGTCCTTAAGCGGGATTACGAGCAGTACTTC. This chain connects TRBV5-4 to TRBJ2-7; TRBD1 might be the D (8 bases). CDR1 is SGHNT, CDR2 YYREEE, per germline (reference sequence). V was trimmed by 2 bases and J by 4 bases, leaving 28 bases between them. The CDR3 sequence is 19 residues long.

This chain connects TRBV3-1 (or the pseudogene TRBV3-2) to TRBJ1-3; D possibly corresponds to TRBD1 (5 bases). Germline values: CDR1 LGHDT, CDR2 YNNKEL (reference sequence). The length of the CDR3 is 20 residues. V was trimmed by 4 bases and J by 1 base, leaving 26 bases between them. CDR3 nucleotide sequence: TGTGCCAGCAGCCTTCGAAGACAGTGGTCAAAGGTGGGGTCTGGAAACACCATATATTTT. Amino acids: CASSLRRQWSKVGSGNTIYF.

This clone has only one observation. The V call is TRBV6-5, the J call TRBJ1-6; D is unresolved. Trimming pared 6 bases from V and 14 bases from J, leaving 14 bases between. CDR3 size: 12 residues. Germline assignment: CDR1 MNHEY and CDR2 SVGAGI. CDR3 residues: CASSSHTRTLHF. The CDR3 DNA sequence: TGTGCCAGCAGCTCCCATACGAGAACCCTCCACTTT.

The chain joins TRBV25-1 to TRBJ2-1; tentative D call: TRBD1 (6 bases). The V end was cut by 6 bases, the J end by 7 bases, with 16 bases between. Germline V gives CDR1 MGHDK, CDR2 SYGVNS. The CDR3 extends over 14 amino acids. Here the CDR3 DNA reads TGTGCCAGCAGAAGGGCAGGGGATTCGAATGAGCAGTTCTTC. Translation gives CASRRAGDSNEQFF.

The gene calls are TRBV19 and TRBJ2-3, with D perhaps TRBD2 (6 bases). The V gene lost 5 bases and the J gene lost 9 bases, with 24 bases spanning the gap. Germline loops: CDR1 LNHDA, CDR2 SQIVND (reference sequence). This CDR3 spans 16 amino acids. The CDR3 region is CASSLSGTSSGLTQYF. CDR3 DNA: TGTGCCAGTAGTCTCTCCGGGACTTCCAGTGGCTTAACGCAGTATTTT.

This CDR3 reads CASSTAGNPLRTEAFF. CDR3 bases: TGTGCCAGCAGCACCGCAGGGAACCCTCTGCGGACTGAAGCTTTCTTT. V and J are TRBV7-9 and TRBJ1-1, with a possible D match to TRBD1 (5 bases). Between the trimmed V and J ends, which lost 5 bases and 5 bases, there was a span of 21 bases. CDR3 length: 16 residues. Germline CDR1 is SEHNR and CDR2 is FQNEAQ (reference sequence). Together with reference TRBV7-9 and TRBJ1-1, the CDR3 gives the full variable domain: DTGVSQNPRHKITKRGQNVTFRCDPISEHNRLYWYRQTLGQGPEFLTYFQNEAQLEKSRLLSDRFSAERPKGSFSTLEIQRTEQGDSAMYLCASSTAGNPLRTEAFFGQGTRLTVV.

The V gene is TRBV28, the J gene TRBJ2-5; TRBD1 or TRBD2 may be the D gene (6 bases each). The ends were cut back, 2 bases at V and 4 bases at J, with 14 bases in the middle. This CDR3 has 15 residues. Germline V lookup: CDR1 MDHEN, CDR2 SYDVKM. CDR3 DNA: TGTGCCAGCAGTTTAGGGGGGCAAGGGGGAGAGACCCAGTACTTC. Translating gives CASSLGGQGGETQYF.